The 29 T cell receptor beta chains given below trace back to one sample, sequenced in a study of T cells in localized non-small cell lung cancer. The method was immunoSEQ multiplex PCR; TCRdb's version includes in-frame clones alone and lacks a portion of them. The table lists several thousand clones, roughly 90% of them singletons, with roughly 2.3% in the top ten. The specimen comprised peripheral blood, sampled before any cancer treatment. Receptors originate from a female donor of 60 years or more with stage II squamous cell lung carcinoma.

This chain links TRBV5-4 with TRBJ2-7, with D perhaps matching TRBD1 or TRBD2 (5 bases each). Germline V gene lookup returns CDR1 SGHNT and CDR2 YYREEE (reference sequence). This CDR3 region has 14 residues. Deletions cut 0 bases from V and 1 base from J, with 8 bases between. DNA for the CDR3: TGTGCCAGCAGCTTGGCGGGACGGTCCTACGAGCAGTACGTC. It specifies CASSLAGRSYEQYV.

This clone was counted between two and nine times. The chain has TRBV2 and TRBJ1-2, with D uncertain. CDR3 length: 11 residues. The germline V gene encodes CDR1 SNHLY and CDR2 FYNNEI. Trimming cost V 7 bases and J 4 bases, with 7 bases left between them. The DNA for the CDR3 is TGTGCCAGCAATTCAGTCTATGGCTACACCTTC. Its translation is CASNSVYGYTF. Combining the CDR3 with reference TRBV2 and TRBJ1-2 gives the whole variable domain EPEVTQTPSHQVTQMGQEVILRCVPISNHLYFYWYRQILGQKVEFLVSFYNNEISEKSEIFDDQFSVERPDGSNFTLKIRSTKLEDSAMYFCASNSVYGYTFGSGTRLTVV.

The chain uses TRBV2 and TRBJ1-1; 7 nucleotides agree with TRBD1. Trimming removed 7 bases from V and 0 bases from J; junction bases left unmatched: 11. The CDR3 has 16 residues. Germline assignment: CDR1 SNHLY and CDR2 FYNNEI. The CDR3 bases are TGTGCCAGCACTACGGTACTTAGGGGGCTGAACACTGAAGCTTTCTTT. It codes for CASTTVLRGLNTEAFF.

The V and J genes are TRBV5-5 and TRBJ2-3, with TRBD1 matching over 9 bases. This CDR3 has 15 amino acids. CDR1 SGHKS and CDR2 YYEKEE come from the germline V gene (reference sequence). The trim removed 6 bases at V and 3 bases at J, leaving 8 bases unmatched. This chain's CDR3 is CASTYRTGATDTQYF. CDR3 DNA: TGTGCCAGCACCTATCGGACAGGGGCGACAGATACGCAGTATTTT.

The chain is built from TRBV7-9 and TRBJ2-1, with D possibly matching TRBD2 (6 bases). Germline loops: CDR1 SEHNR, CDR2 FQNEAQ (reference sequence). The CDR3 loop spans 14 amino acids. Trimming pared 3 bases from V and 5 bases from J, leaving 11 bases between. CDR3 loop: CASSFRGLHNEQFF. The CDR3 DNA reads as TGTGCCAGCAGCTTTCGGGGACTTCACAATGAGCAGTTCTTC.

The chain links TRBV7-9 to TRBJ1-2, with a tentative D call TRBD1 (6 bases). The germline CDR1 and CDR2 sequences are SEHNR and FQNEAQ (reference sequence). The CDR3 spans 13 residues. Trimming pared 5 bases from V and 2 bases from J, leaving 9 bases between. CDR3 region: CASSHGQNYGYTF. The DNA for the CDR3 is TGTGCCAGCAGCCATGGACAGAACTATGGCTACACCTTC.

The chain combines TRBV11-2 with TRBJ2-7; TRBD2 might be the D (6 bases). The germline V gene has CDR1 SGHAT and CDR2 FQNNGV. The CDR3 loop spans 16 amino acids. Trimming took off 0 bases at V and 3 bases at J, with 15 bases between the two ends. CDR3 sequence: CASSLDRRTTIYEQYF. CDR3 nucleotide sequence: TGTGCCAGCAGCTTAGATCGCAGGACTACCATCTACGAGCAGTACTTC.

The rearrangement joins TRBV5-4 to TRBJ2-1, with 8 bases aligning to TRBD1. This CDR3 has 15 residues. The junction had 5 bases not matched to a gene; V was cut back by 3 bases and J by 3 bases. Germline CDR1 SGHNT, CDR2 YYREEE (reference sequence). CDR3 residues: CASSYGQGLYNEQFF. The CDR3 nucleotides are TGTGCCAGCAGCTATGGACAGGGACTCTACAATGAGCAGTTCTTC. Based on the CDR3 plus reference TRBV5-4 and TRBJ2-1, the full variable domain is ETGVTQSPTHLIKTRGQQVTLRCSSQSGHNTVSWYQQALGQGPQFIFQYYREEENGRGNFPPRFSGLQFPNYSSELNVNALELDDSALYLCASSYGQGLYNEQFFGPGTRLTVL.

The CDR3 DNA sequence: TGTGCCAGTAGTATACAAAGGGGGGATACGCAGTATTTT. Its translation: CASSIQRGDTQYF. The J gene is TRBJ2-3, the V gene TRBV19; D is possibly TRBD1 (6 bases). This CDR3 spans 13 amino acids. Germline CDR1 reads LNHDA; CDR2 reads SQIVND (reference sequence). The V and J ends lost 2 bases and 6 bases respectively, with 9 bases between them.

The CDR3 spells CASSAALYEQYF. CDR3 sequence (DNA): TGTGCCAGCAGTGCAGCGCTGTACGAGCAGTACTTC. V gene TRBV25-1 combines with J gene TRBJ2-7; D is undetermined. Trimming removed 4 bases from V and 4 bases from J, with 8 bases in between. Germline V gives CDR1 MGHDK, CDR2 SYGVNS. The CDR3 extends over 12 amino acids.

This rearrangement joins TRBV7-2 to TRBJ1-1; possibly TRBD1 for D (6 bases). The CDR3 has 14 amino acids. V was pared by 3 bases and J by 1 base, with 9 bases between. Germline-derived CDR1 and CDR2 are SGHTA and FQGNSA. The CDR3 spells CASSFRTANTEAFF. CDR3 in DNA: TGTGCCAGCAGCTTTAGGACAGCGAACACTGAAGCTTTCTTT. The variable domain in full, completed from reference TRBV7-2 and TRBJ1-1, reads GAGVSQSPSNKVTEKGKDVELRCDPISGHTALYWYRQSLGQGLEFLIYFQGNSAPDKSGLPSDRFSAERTGGSVSTLTIQRTQQEDSAVYLCASSFRTANTEAFFGQGTRLTVV.

This chain joins TRBV2 and TRBJ1-5; weak D call: TRBD1 (5 bases). Germline CDR1 SNHLY, CDR2 FYNNEI. The germline V and J ends were trimmed by 5 bases and 7 bases, with 12 bases remaining between them. The CDR3 totals 13 residues. CDR3 bases: TGTGCCAGCAGTTCAGGGCTATGGCAGCCCCAGCATTTT. It encodes CASSSGLWQPQHF.

The V and J genes are TRBV7-2 and TRBJ2-3; maybe TRBD2 (6 bases). V lost 1 base, J lost 2 bases, and 10 bases lay in between. Germline V CDR1 and CDR2: SGHTA, FQGNSA. This CDR3 contains 15 residues. The CDR3 DNA follows: TGTGCCAGCAGCTTAGGGGACTCGTCCACAGATACGCAGTATTTT. This gives the protein CASSLGDSSTDTQYF.

The chain is built from TRBV29-1 and TRBJ2-3; 8 nucleotides line up with TRBD2. There are 16 residues in the CDR3. Per germline, CDR1 SQVTM and CDR2 ANQGSEA. J lost 5 bases, V lost 7 bases, and 17 bases had no gene match. In nucleotides, the CDR3 is TGCAGCGCCGTGGGTGCGGGGGGCACGATTGTAGATACGCAGTATTTT. Translation: CSAVGAGGTIVDTQYF.

CDR3 sequence reads: CAWSVASGTGEQYF. CDR3 bases: TGTGCCTGGAGTGTGGCTAGCGGGACCGGCGAGCAGTACTTC. The rearrangement joins TRBV30 to TRBJ2-7, with 9 bases matching TRBD2. CDR3 size: 14 residues. Germline-derived CDR1 and CDR2 are GTSNPN and SVGIG (reference sequence). After removal of 0 bases from V and 6 bases from J, the junction contained 6 bases not matched to a gene.

Here the CDR3 reads CASSFGDSDYYEQYF. The DNA of the CDR3 is TGTGCCAGCAGCTTTGGAGACAGTGACTACTACGAGCAGTACTTC. The chain links TRBV5-5 to TRBJ2-7; D tentatively reads TRBD1 or TRBD2 (5 bases each). This CDR3 has 15 residues. The V and J ends lost 2 bases and 3 bases respectively, with 15 bases between them. Germline CDR1 reads SGHKS; CDR2 reads YYEKEE (reference sequence).

This clone occurred once. This rearrangement joins TRBV7-2 to TRBJ2-1; TRBD2 matches 14 bases. Germline CDR1 and CDR2: SGHTA and FQGNSA. V trimming: 5 bases; J trimming: 9 bases; junction bases outside the gene matches: 6. The CDR3 has 15 amino acids. The CDR3 loop reads CASSPTSGGAGEQFF. CDR3 in DNA: TGTGCCAGCAGCCCGACTAGCGGGGGGGCCGGTGAGCAGTTCTTC.

Only one count was recorded for this clone. CDR3 region: CASTRALNQPQHF. The CDR3 region has the DNA TGTGCCAGCACCCGGGCCTTAAATCAGCCCCAGCATTTT. The V gene is TRBV6-5, the J gene TRBJ1-5; no clear D. The germline V gene has CDR1 MNHEY and CDR2 SVGAGI. Trimming removed 7 bases at V and 4 bases at J, with 11 bases between. CDR3 length equals 13 residues.

The chain employs TRBV7-9 and TRBJ1-4; weak D call: TRBD1 (5 bases). The V and J ends lost 5 bases and 8 bases respectively, with 15 bases between them. There are 14 residues in the CDR3. Germline V gene data show CDR1 as SEHNR and CDR2 as FQNEAQ (reference sequence). CDR3 in DNA: TGTGCCAGCAGCAGAGCGGGGGGATGGGAAAAACTGTTTTTT. Amino acids: CASSRAGGWEKLFF.

The rearrangement uses TRBV6-1 and TRBJ1-2; a possible D gene is TRBD1 (5 bases). Per the germline V gene, CDR1 is MNHNS and CDR2 is SASEGT. The CDR3 sequence is 14 residues long. V lost 3 bases and J lost 0, with 8 bases in between. The CDR3 is CASSERGANYGYTF. As DNA, the CDR3 is TGTGCCAGCAGTGAGAGGGGAGCTAACTATGGCTACACCTTC.

CDR3 nucleotides: TGTGCCAGCAGTATCGGCGCTTACGGAAAGACCTATGGCTACACCTTC. Residues: CASSIGAYGKTYGYTF. The J gene is TRBJ1-2, the V gene TRBV6-9, with D unclear. The CDR3 runs to 16 residues. Germline V lookup: CDR1 MNHGY, CDR2 SVAAGI. The V end lost 5 bases, the J end lost 4 bases, and 20 bases lay between the germline ends.

V usage is TRBV6-6 and J usage is TRBJ1-2; tentative D call: TRBD1 (5 bases). This CDR3 has 14 amino acids. V was shortened by 6 bases and J by 8 bases, with 19 bases between the two germline ends. Germline V gene lookup returns CDR1 MNHNY and CDR2 SVGAGI (reference sequence). CDR3 sequence reads: CASRAGLSEGGYTF. CDR3 coding DNA: TGTGCCAGCAGAGCGGGACTCTCCGAGGGGGGCTACACCTTC.

The rearrangement links TRBV5-4 to TRBJ1-4, with 8 positions matching TRBD1. Germline assignment: CDR1 SGHNT and CDR2 YYREEE (reference sequence). The length of the CDR3 is 15 residues. V was pared by 4 bases and J by 8 bases, with 10 bases of the junction left unmatched. The CDR3: CASSTRQGIGEKLFF. In DNA, the CDR3 is TGTGCCAGCAGCACCCGACAGGGGATAGGGGAAAAACTGTTTTTT.

The chain couples TRBV19 to TRBJ1-3; D perhaps matches TRBD1 (5 bases). This CDR3 comprises 16 residues. V lost 6 bases and J 0 bases, leaving 15 bases between the germline ends. CDR1 LNHDA and CDR2 SQIVND come from the germline V gene (reference sequence). DNA for the CDR3: TGTGCCAGTAGCGACCTGGGGGAGATCTCTGGAAACACCATATATTTT. As protein: CASSDLGEISGNTIYF.

The rearrangement uses TRBV19 and TRBJ2-1; 10 bases fit TRBD2. CDR1 is LNHDA and CDR2 is SQIVND in the germline V gene (reference sequence). Trimming cost V 4 bases and J 8 bases; bases outside gene matches: 5. CDR3 size: 14 residues. The CDR3 nucleotides read TGTGCCAGTAGTACCTTAGCGGGAGGTCATGAGCAGTTCTTC. As protein: CASSTLAGGHEQFF.

This sequence joins TRBV5-1 and TRBJ1-2; 8 nucleotides align to TRBD1. This CDR3 comprises 14 residues. Germline trimming cut 4 bases from V and 13 bases from J; bases unmatched to any gene: 15. Germline V lookup: CDR1 SGHRS, CDR2 YFSETQ. The CDR3 loop is CASSEFGQGGIGTF. The CDR3 bases are TGCGCCAGCAGCGAATTTGGACAGGGCGGGATTGGCACCTTC.

CDR3 DNA: TGTGCCAGCAGTCAACTAGCGGGGGGGCCCCAAGAGACCCAGTACTTC. This encodes CASSQLAGGPQETQYF. The rearrangement uses TRBV4-2 and TRBJ2-5; 13 positions match TRBD2. The J segment lost 1 base and the V segment lost 6 bases, leaving 5 bases of the junction unmatched. This CDR3 has 16 residues. CDR1 and CDR2 from the germline V gene are LGHNA and YNFKEQ.

This chain links TRBV29-1 with TRBJ1-2; D is perhaps TRBD1 (5 bases). The CDR3 is 13 residues long. Germline V CDR1 and CDR2: SQVTM, ANQGSEA. V gave up 5 bases and J gave up 5 bases, with 15 bases separating them. In DNA, the CDR3 is TGCAGCGTTATTCTGCGAGGGGAGTATGGCTACACCTTC. Translating gives CSVILRGEYGYTF.

The chain combines TRBV6-1 with TRBJ2-7; D gene ambiguous. V lost 6 bases and J 2 bases, leaving 11 bases between the germline ends. The CDR3 is 13 amino acids. Germline-derived CDR1 and CDR2 are MNHNS and SASEGT. The CDR3 coding sequence is TGTGCCAGCAGAGAACAGAGTGCCTACGAGCAGTACGTC. It translates to CASREQSAYEQYV.